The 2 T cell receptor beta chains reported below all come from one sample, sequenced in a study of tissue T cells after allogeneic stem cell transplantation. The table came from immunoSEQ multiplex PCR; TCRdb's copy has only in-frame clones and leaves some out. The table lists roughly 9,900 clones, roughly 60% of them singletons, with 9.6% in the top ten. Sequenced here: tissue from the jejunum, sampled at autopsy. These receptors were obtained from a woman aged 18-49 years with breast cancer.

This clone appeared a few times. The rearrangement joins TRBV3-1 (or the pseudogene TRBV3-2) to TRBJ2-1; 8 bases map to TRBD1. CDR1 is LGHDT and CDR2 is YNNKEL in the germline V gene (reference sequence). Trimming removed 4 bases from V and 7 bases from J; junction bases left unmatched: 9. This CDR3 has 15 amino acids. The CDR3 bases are TGTGCCAGCAGCCCACGGGACAGGCGAGGTAATGAGCAGTTCTTC. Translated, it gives CASSPRDRRGNEQFF.

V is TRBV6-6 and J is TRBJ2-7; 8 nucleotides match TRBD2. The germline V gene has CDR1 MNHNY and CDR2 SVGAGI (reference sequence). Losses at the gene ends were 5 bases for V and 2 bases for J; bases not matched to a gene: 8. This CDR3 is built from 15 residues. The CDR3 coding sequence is TGTGCCAGCAGTCGCACTAGCGGAGATCCCTACGAGCAGTACTTC. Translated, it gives CASSRTSGDPYEQYF.